The present TCR beta chain was sequenced within a study of OX40 agonist ivuxolimab in advanced cancers. About the study: Dose-escalation subjects each had hepatocellular carcinoma, melanoma, renal cell or head and neck cancer.

Repertoires were generated with immunoSEQ multiplex PCR, while TCRdb's copy carries only in-frame clones and drops some. This table holds some 85,000 clones, roughly 90% found once. The length of the CDR3 is 14 residues. V was cut by 5 bases and J by 4 bases, with 11 bases left in between. The V gene's germline CDR1 is LNHNV and CDR2 YYDKDF (reference sequence). The clonotype comes from an adult with an advanced solid tumor such as melanoma, head and neck, liver or kidney cancer. The chain is built from TRBV15 and TRBJ2-2; unclear D gene. Sample: CD4+ or CD8+ T cells sorted from blood, taken in a trial of the OX40 agonist ivuxolimab. Written as DNA, the CDR3 is TGTGCCACCAGCCCTGAACGGGTCACCGGGGAGCTGTTTTTT. It is translated as CATSPERVTGELFF.